This entry describes one TCR beta chain. Its antigen is unknown. This sample was included in a study of chemoradiotherapy in HPV16-positive cancers. Study context: Functional T-cell assays on two HPV16-positive patients' cells defined candidate HPV-specific clones and common TCR motifs.

Study-wide findings and caveats: Candidate HPV-specific clones and E7-related TCR motifs grew in tumor during treatment. In HPV16-positive patients, HPV-responsive T-cell expansion tracked better recurrence-free survival.

The repertoire was sequenced with immunoSEQ multiplex PCR; TCRdb's copy has only in-frame clones and lacks some. Of some 11,000 clones in the sample, approximately 79% were seen once. Germline V gives CDR1 LGHNA, CDR2 YNFKEQ. The V end lost 0 bases, the J end lost 0 bases, and 12 bases lay between the germline ends. The CDR3 contains 17 residues. Over chemoradiotherapy, repertoires were sampled more than once. This sample was gathered from a patient who underwent chemoradiotherapy. The V gene is TRBV4-2, the J gene TRBJ1-3; D is undetermined. The clonotype comes from a human donor with HPV-associated anogenital cancer. The CDR3 DNA reads TGTGCCAGCAGCCAAGATTTAGGCGATTCCTCTGGAAACACCATATATTTT. Its translation is CASSQDLGDSSGNTIYF.